The 17 T cell receptor beta chains below were found in one sample sequenced in a study of blood T cell repertoires in COVID-19. The table came from immunoSEQ multiplex PCR; TCRdb's copy has only in-frame clones and leaves some out. Counted here are approximately 210,000 clones, about 95% occurring once; the ten biggest clones make up roughly 0.76%. Sequenced input: peripheral blood. The receptors come from a man younger than 45 with COVID-19, enrolled during active disease.

This clone was observed a single time. J is TRBJ2-7 and V is TRBV30, with 7 nucleotides matching TRBD2. With 2 bases clipped from V and 5 bases from J, the junction kept 3 bases outside the gene matches. This CDR3 region has 12 residues. Germline loops: CDR1 GTSNPN, CDR2 SVGIG (reference sequence). CDR3 in amino acids: CAWSLAGDEQYF. CDR3 nucleotides: TGTGCCTGGAGTTTGGCGGGGGACGAGCAGTACTTC.

Concerning this clone itself: In the same sample, other DNA sequences code for this CDR3. This chain links TRBV6-2 or TRBV6-3 with TRBJ1-5, with D unclear. V was trimmed by 2 bases and J by 4 bases, leaving 9 bases between them. This CDR3 comprises 14 residues. CDR1 is MNHEY, CDR2 SVGEGT, per germline. The chain's CDR3 is CASSYVGGNQPQHF. CDR3 nucleotide sequence: TGTGCCAGCAGTTACGTTGGAGGGAATCAGCCCCAGCATTTT.

A word on this clone: The same CDR3 can be traced to other DNA sequences in this sample. The chain is built from TRBV6-1 and TRBJ1-4; D remains ambiguous. CDR3 length: 14 residues. Trimming pared 2 bases from V and 4 bases from J, leaving 8 bases between. Germline V gene sequence: CDR1 MNHNS, CDR2 SASEGT. The CDR3 reads CASSESRLNEKLFF. In nucleotides, the CDR3 is TGTGCCAGCAGTGAAAGTCGACTTAATGAAAAACTGTTTTTT.

This clone was seen only once. CDR3 sequence reads: CASTGTAWETQYF. The CDR3 DNA reads TGTGCCAGCACCGGGACAGCGTGGGAGACCCAGTACTTC. J is TRBJ2-5 and V is TRBV2; 7 bases are shared with TRBD1. The ends lost 7 bases at V and 5 bases at J; junction bases unmatched: 7. The CDR3 is 13 amino acids. The V gene's germline CDR1 is SNHLY and CDR2 FYNNEI.

This clone was observed once. The V and J genes are TRBV9 and TRBJ2-1, with a weak D call TRBD2 (6 bases). Germline CDR1 reads SGDLS; CDR2 reads YYNGEE. Deletions cut 0 bases from V and 2 bases from J, with 12 bases between. The CDR3 has 16 amino acids. The CDR3 bases are TGTGCCAGCAGCGTAGCTTGGGGGGACCCCTACAATGAGCAGTTCTTC. It encodes CASSVAWGDPYNEQFF.

This chain connects TRBV10-2 to TRBJ1-6, with no clear D. The CDR3 runs 12 residues. Between the trimmed V and J ends, which lost 3 bases and 6 bases, there was a span of 3 bases. Germline-derived CDR1 and CDR2 are WSHSY and SAAADI. The CDR3 sequence: CASSDLNSPLHF. The CDR3 DNA reads TGCGCCAGCAGTGACCTTAATTCACCCCTCCACTTT.

The rearrangement links TRBV29-1 to TRBJ1-1; TRBD1 might be the D (6 bases). V lost 4 bases, J lost 8 bases, and 8 bases lay in between. There are 10 residues in the CDR3. Germline lookup yields CDR1 SQVTM and CDR2 ANQGSEA. CDR3 amino acids: CSVVGQEAFF. In DNA, the CDR3 is TGCAGCGTTGTGGGACAAGAAGCTTTCTTT.

This clone has more than one count but fewer than ten. The chain uses TRBV5-1 and TRBJ1-6; possibly TRBD1 for D (6 bases). CDR3 length equals 15 residues. The V gene's germline CDR1 is SGHRS and CDR2 YFSETQ. Deletions cut 1 base from V and 8 bases from J, with 13 bases between. This CDR3 is CASSLSQGRDSPLHF. The CDR3 DNA is TGCGCCAGCAGCTTGTCTCAGGGGAGAGATTCACCCCTCCACTTT. Filled out from reference TRBV5-1 and TRBJ1-6, the complete variable domain reads KAGVTQTPRYLIKTRGQQVTLSCSPISGHRSVSWYQQTPGQGLQFLFEYFSETQRNKGNFPGRFSGRQFSNSRSEMNVSTLELGDSALYLCASSLSQGRDSPLHFGNGTRLTVT.

This clone was counted a single time. The J gene is TRBJ2-1, the V gene TRBV11-1; D is unresolved. This CDR3 contains 14 residues. Trimming removed 6 bases from V and 4 bases from J, with 13 bases in between. Germline V gene sequence: CDR1 SGHAT, CDR2 FQDESV (reference sequence). CDR3 sequence (DNA): TGTGCCAGCAGTCCCCGCGCGGATTACAATGAGCAGTTCTTC. It encodes CASSPRADYNEQFF.

V gene TRBV5-1 combines with J gene TRBJ2-2; 9 bases align to TRBD1. The CDR3 sequence is 18 residues long. Germline V gives CDR1 SGHRS, CDR2 YFSETQ. V gave up 3 bases and J gave up 4 bases; unmatched junction bases: 13. The CDR3 protein is CASSWDRDRVLVTGELFF. CDR3 sequence (DNA): TGCGCCAGCAGCTGGGACCGGGACAGGGTACTCGTCACCGGGGAGCTGTTTTTT. The full variable domain, its missing parts supplied by reference TRBV5-1 and TRBJ2-2, is KAGVTQTPRYLIKTRGQQVTLSCSPISGHRSVSWYQQTPGQGLQFLFEYFSETQRNKGNFPGRFSGRQFSNSRSEMNVSTLELGDSALYLCASSWDRDRVLVTGELFFGEGSRLTVL.

V is TRBV27 and J is TRBJ2-5; D may be TRBD2 (7 bases). Looked up from germline, CDR1 is MNHEY and CDR2 is SMNVEV (reference sequence). Trimming took 5 bases from V and 4 from J, leaving 14 bases between them. The CDR3 consists of 14 residues. CDR3 region: CASSRWAGAETQYF. CDR3 in DNA: TGTGCCAGCAGTCGTTGGGCGGGGGCAGAGACCCAGTACTTC.

In this sample, this clone turned up a few times. CDR3 DNA: TGCGCCAGCAGCCCCCAGTCGTCCCCTGGAAACACCATATATTTT. Its protein product is CASSPQSSPGNTIYF. This chain connects TRBV5-1 to TRBJ1-3; D is unresolved. Germline-derived CDR1 and CDR2 are SGHRS and YFSETQ. This CDR3 has 15 amino acids. Between the trimmed V and J ends, which lost 4 bases and 2 bases, there was a span of 13 bases.

The chain links TRBV5-1 to TRBJ2-5; D ambiguous. Trimming removed 0 bases at V and 5 bases at J, with 8 bases between. There are 13 residues in the CDR3. Germline V gene lookup returns CDR1 SGHRS and CDR2 YFSETQ. Here the CDR3 DNA reads TGCGCCAGCAGCTTGGTGCCGGAGGAGACCCAGTACTTC. It is translated as CASSLVPEETQYF.

This sequence joins TRBV30 and TRBJ1-5; possible D gene TRBD1, 5 bases. This CDR3 contains 15 residues. In germline, CDR1 is GTSNPN, CDR2 SVGIG (reference sequence). Trimming left V 7 bases short and J 0 bases short, with 16 bases between. The CDR3 DNA follows: TGTGCCTCCTCACCCCGAGGACATAGCAATCAGCCCCAGCATTTT. This translates into CASSPRGHSNQPQHF.

The chain employs TRBV5-1 and TRBJ2-1; 10 bases align to TRBD1. Germline V lookup: CDR1 SGHRS, CDR2 YFSETQ. The CDR3 covers 15 residues. V trimming: 3 bases; J trimming: 7 bases; junction bases outside the gene matches: 7. CDR3 sequence reads: CASSWDRGFENEQFF. CDR3 DNA: TGCGCCAGCAGCTGGGACAGGGGTTTTGAGAATGAGCAGTTCTTC.

The rearrangement joins TRBV16 to TRBJ2-3, with 8 bases aligning to TRBD2. CDR1 and CDR2 (germline): KGHSY, FQNENV. Losses at the gene ends were 1 base for V and 7 bases for J; bases not matched to a gene: 10. The CDR3 totals 16 residues. CDR3 sequence reads: CASSQLPGRGDHTQYF. DNA for the CDR3: TGTGCCAGCAGCCAATTACCCGGGCGGGGGGATCATACGCAGTATTTT.

This chain links TRBV14 with TRBJ2-3; no reliable D call. The CDR3 extends over 14 amino acids. The germline V and J ends were trimmed by 6 bases and 0 bases, with 10 bases remaining between them. Germline V lookup: CDR1 SGHDN, CDR2 FVKESK. As DNA, the CDR3 is TGTGCCAGCAGATTGCGACTTAGCACAGATACGCAGTATTTT. This encodes CASRLRLSTDTQYF.